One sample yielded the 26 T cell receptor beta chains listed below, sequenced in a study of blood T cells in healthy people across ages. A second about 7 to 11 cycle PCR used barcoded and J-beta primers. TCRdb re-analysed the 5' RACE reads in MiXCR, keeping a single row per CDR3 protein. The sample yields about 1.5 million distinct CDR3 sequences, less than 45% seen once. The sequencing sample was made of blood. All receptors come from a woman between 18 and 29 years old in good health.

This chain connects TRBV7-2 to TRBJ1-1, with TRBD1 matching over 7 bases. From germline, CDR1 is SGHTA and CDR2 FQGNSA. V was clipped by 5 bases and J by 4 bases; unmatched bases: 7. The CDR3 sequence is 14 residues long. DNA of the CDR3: TGTGCCAGCAGCACCCAGACAGGGCCCACTGAAGCTTTCTTT. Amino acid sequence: CASSTQTGPTEAFF.

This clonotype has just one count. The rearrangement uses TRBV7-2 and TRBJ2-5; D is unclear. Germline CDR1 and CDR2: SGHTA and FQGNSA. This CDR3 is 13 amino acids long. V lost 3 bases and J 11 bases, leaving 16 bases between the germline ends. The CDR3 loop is CASSFADGYAQYF. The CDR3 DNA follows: TGTGCCAGCAGCTTCGCTGATGGGTACGCGCAGTACTTC.

In DNA form, the CDR3 reads TGTGCCAGCTCACCACCGGGGACAAGGGACTCGATCACAGATACGCAGTATTTT. Encoded protein: CASSPPGTRDSITDTQYF. This rearrangement joins TRBV18 to TRBJ2-3; TRBD1 or TRBD2 may be the D gene (6 bases each). CDR1 and CDR2 from the germline V gene are KGHSH and LQKENI. The CDR3 covers 18 residues. V lost 0 bases and J lost 2, with 18 bases in between.

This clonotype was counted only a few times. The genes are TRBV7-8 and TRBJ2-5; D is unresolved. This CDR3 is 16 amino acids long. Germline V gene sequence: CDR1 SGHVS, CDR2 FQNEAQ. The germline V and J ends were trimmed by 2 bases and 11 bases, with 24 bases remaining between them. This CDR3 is CASSLLVTTNYNEQYF. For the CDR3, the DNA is TGTGCCAGCAGCTTATTAGTAACTACTAACTACAATGAGCAGTACTTC.

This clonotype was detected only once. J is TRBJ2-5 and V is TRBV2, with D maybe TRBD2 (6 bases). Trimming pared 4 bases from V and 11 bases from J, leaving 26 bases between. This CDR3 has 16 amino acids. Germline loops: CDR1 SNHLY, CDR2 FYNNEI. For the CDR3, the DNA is TGTGCCAGCAGTGCTTTCTCCGGGGGTGGAATTGTTGAGCAGTACTTC. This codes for CASSAFSGGGIVEQYF. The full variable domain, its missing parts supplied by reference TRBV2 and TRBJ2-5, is EPEVTQTPSHQVTQMGQEVILRCVPISNHLYFYWYRQILGQKVEFLVSFYNNEISEKSEIFDDQFSVERPDGSNFTLKIRSTKLEDSAMYFCASSAFSGGGIVEQYFGPGTRLLVL.

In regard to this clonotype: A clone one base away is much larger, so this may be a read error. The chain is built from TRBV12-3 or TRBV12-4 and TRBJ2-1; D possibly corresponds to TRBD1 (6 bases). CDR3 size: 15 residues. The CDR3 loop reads CTSSMDRGTYNEQFF. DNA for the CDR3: TGTACCAGCAGTATGGACAGAGGAACCTACAATGAGCAGTTCTTC.

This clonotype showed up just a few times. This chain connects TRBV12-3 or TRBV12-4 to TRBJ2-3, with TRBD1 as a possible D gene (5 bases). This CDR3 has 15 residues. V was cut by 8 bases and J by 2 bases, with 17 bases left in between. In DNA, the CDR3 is TGTGCCAGCCGCTCAGGGCAGGGTTTCACAGATACGCAGTATTTT. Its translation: CASRSGQGFTDTQYF.

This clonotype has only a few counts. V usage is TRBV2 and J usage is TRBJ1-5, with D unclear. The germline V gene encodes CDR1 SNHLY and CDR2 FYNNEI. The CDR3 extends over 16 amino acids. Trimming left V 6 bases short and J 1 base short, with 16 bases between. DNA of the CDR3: TGTGCCAGCAGCCTACGTGTGGCCTTGAGCAATCAGCCCCAGCATTTT. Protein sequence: CASSLRVALSNQPQHF.

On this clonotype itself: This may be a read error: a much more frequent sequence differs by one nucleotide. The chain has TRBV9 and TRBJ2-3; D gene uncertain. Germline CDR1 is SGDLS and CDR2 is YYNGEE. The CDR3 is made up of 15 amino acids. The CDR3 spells CAGSEFPRSTDTQYF. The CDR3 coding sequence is TGTGCCGGCAGCGAGTTCCCCCGGAGCACAGATACGCAGTATTTT.

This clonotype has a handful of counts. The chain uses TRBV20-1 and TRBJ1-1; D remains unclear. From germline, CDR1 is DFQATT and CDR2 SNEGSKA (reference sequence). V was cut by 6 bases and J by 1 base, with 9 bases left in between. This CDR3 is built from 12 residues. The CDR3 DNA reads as TGCAGTGCCACGGCCCAGAACACTGAAGCTTTCTTT. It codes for CSATAQNTEAFF.

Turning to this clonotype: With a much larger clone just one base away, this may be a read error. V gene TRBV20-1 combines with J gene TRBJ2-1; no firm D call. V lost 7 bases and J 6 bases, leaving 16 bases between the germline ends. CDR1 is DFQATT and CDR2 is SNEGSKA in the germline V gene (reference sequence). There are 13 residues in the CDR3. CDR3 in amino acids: CSDPHNAFNEQFF. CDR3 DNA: TGCAGTGACCCACATAATGCCTTCAATGAGCAGTTCTTC.

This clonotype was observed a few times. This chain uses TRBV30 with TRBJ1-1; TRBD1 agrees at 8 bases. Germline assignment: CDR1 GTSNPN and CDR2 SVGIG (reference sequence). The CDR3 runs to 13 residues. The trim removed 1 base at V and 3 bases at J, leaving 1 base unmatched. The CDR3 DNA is TGTGCCTGGAGTGGCAGGGGGCACACTGAAGCTTTCTTT. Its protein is CAWSGRGHTEAFF.

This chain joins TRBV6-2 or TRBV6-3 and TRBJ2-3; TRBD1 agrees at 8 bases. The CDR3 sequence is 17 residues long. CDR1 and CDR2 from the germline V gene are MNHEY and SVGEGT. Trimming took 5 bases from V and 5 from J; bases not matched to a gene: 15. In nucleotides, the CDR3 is TGTGCCAGCAGTGACAACCACGCGACAGGGGAATTAGATACGCAGTATTTT. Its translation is CASSDNHATGELDTQYF.

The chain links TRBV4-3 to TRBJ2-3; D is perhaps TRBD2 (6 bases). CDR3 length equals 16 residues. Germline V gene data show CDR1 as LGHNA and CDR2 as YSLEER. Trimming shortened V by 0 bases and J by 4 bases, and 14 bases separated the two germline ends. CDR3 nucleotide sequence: TGCGCCAGCAGCCAAGAATCCGGGAGTGGCTCAGATACGCAGTATTTT. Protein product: CASSQESGSGSDTQYF.

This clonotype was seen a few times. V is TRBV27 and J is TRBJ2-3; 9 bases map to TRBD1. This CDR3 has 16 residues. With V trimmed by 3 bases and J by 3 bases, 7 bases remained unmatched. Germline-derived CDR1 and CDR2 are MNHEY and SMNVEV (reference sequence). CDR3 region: CASSLKGQGFTDTQYF. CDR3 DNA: TGTGCCAGCAGTTTGAAGGGACAGGGATTTACAGATACGCAGTATTTT.

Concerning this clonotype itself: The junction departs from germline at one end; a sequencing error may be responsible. This chain's CDR3 is CAGSDEGGEQFF. The DNA of the CDR3 is TGTGCCGGCAGTGACGAAGGCGGTGAGCAGTTCTTC. The rearrangement uses TRBV6-2 or TRBV6-3 and TRBJ2-1; unclear D gene. CDR1 and CDR2 from the germline V gene are MNHEY and SVGEGT. The CDR3 has 12 amino acids.

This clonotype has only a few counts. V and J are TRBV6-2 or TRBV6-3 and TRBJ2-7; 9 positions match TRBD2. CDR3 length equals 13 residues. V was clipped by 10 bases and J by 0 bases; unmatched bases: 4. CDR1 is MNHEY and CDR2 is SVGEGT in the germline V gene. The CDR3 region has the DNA TGTGCCATCAAGACTAGCGGCTCCTACGAGCAGTACTTC. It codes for CAIKTSGSYEQYF.

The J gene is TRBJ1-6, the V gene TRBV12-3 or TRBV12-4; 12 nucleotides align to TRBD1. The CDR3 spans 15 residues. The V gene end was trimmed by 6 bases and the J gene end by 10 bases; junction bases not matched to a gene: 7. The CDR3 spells CASRRDRGRRSPLHF. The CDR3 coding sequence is TGTGCCAGCAGAAGGGACAGGGGGCGTCGGTCACCCCTCCACTTT.

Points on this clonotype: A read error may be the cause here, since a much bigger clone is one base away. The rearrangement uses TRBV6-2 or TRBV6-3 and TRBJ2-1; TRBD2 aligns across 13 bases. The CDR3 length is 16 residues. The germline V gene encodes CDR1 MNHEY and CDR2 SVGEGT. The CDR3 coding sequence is TGTGCCGGCAGTTACCCCGGGACTAGCGGGACCCGGAGTCGGTTCTTC. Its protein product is CAGSYPGTSGTRSRFF.

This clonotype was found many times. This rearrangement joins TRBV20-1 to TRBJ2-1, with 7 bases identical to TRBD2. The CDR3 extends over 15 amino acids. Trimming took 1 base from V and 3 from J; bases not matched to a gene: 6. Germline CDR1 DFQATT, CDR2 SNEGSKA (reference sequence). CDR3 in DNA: TGCAGTGCTAGAGCCCGCAGCGGGATCTACAATGAGCAGTTCTTC. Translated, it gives CSARARSGIYNEQFF.

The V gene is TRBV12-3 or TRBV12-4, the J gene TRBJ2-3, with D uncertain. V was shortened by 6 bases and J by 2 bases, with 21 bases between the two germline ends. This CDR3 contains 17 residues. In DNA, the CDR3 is TGTGCCAGCAGCCCCGGGTCACGGTTGATCACCACAGATACGCAGTATTTT. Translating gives CASSPGSRLITTDTQYF.

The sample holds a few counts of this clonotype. CDR3 sequence (DNA): TGCAGCGCCCGGGACGGCTATAGCAATCAGCCCCAGCATTTT. It is translated as CSARDGYSNQPQHF. This chain joins TRBV29-1 and TRBJ1-5; D perhaps matches TRBD1 (5 bases). Germline assignment: CDR1 SQVTM and CDR2 ANQGSEA. The CDR3 extends over 14 amino acids. V lost 7 bases, J lost 0 bases, and 13 bases lay in between.

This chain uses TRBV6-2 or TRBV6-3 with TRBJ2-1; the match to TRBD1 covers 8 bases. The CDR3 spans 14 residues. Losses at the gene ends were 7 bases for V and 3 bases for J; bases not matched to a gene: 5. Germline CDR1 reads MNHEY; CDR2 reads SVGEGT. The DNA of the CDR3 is TGTGCCAGCATATTTGGGACAGGCTACAATGAGCAGTTCTTC. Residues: CASIFGTGYNEQFF.

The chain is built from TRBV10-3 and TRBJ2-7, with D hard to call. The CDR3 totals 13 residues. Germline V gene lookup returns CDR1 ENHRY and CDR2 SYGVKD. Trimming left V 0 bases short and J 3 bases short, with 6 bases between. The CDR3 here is CAISESFDYEQYF. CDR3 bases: TGTGCCATCAGTGAGTCATTTGACTACGAGCAGTACTTC.

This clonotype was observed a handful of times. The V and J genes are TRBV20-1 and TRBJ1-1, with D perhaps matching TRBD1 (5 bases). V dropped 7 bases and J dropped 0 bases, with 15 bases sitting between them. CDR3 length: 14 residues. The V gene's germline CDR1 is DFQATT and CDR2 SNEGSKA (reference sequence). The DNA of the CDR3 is TGCAGTGTTTCGACAGTACGATTGAACACTGAAGCTTTCTTT. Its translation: CSVSTVRLNTEAFF.

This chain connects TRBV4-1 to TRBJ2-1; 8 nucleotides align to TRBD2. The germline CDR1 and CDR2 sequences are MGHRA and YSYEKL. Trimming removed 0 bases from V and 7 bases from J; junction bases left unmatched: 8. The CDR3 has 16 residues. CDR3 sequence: CASSQDKAGATNEQFF. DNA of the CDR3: TGCGCCAGCAGCCAAGATAAAGCGGGAGCTACTAATGAGCAGTTCTTC.